These 18 T cell receptor beta chains came from one sample sequenced in a study of blood T cell repertoires in COVID-19. Repertoires were generated with immunoSEQ multiplex PCR, while TCRdb's copy carries only in-frame clones and drops some. Counted here are about 95,000 clones, 81% occurring once; the ten biggest clones make up more than 4%. The sample taken for sequencing was peripheral blood. All receptors come from an elderly man with COVID-19, enrolled during active disease.

V and J are TRBV5-4 and TRBJ1-2; D is unresolved. Trimming removed 3 bases from V and 5 bases from J, with 17 bases in between. CDR3 length: 15 residues. Germline CDR1 and CDR2: SGHNT and YYREEE (reference sequence). DNA for the CDR3: TGTGCCAGCAGCTCTATGGACGGGAACCGGTATGGCTACACCTTC. Translating gives CASSSMDGNRYGYTF.

This chain links TRBV7-9 with TRBJ2-5, with TRBD1 matching 8 bases. CDR1 is SEHNR, CDR2 FQNEAQ, per germline (reference sequence). With V trimmed by 5 bases and J by 5 bases, 10 bases remained unmatched. The length of the CDR3 is 15 residues. The CDR3, as DNA: TGTGCCAGCAGCCTCGACAGGGGCCCCAGGGAGACCCAGTACTTC. Translated, it gives CASSLDRGPRETQYF.

The sample holds many counts of this clone. V is TRBV7-8 and J is TRBJ2-2, with D perhaps matching TRBD1 (5 bases). Germline V CDR1 and CDR2: SGHVS, FQNEAQ. This CDR3 has 16 residues. Trimming removed 5 bases from V and 0 bases from J, with 13 bases in between. The CDR3 loop reads CASSHKTVPNTGELFF. The CDR3 bases are TGTGCCAGCAGCCACAAGACAGTTCCGAACACCGGGGAGCTGTTTTTT.

The chain links TRBV10-3 to TRBJ1-4; TRBD1 aligns across 7 bases. The CDR3 loop spans 13 amino acids. Germline CDR1 reads ENHRY; CDR2 reads SYGVKD. J lost 8 bases, V lost 10 bases, and 10 bases had no gene match. This CDR3 reads CATARGQGEKLFF. In nucleotides, the CDR3 is TGTGCCACGGCAAGGGGGCAGGGGGAAAAACTGTTTTTT.

This sequence joins TRBV7-6 and TRBJ2-1; D is perhaps TRBD1 (6 bases). CDR3 length: 14 amino acids. Trimming pared 4 bases from V and 5 bases from J, leaving 12 bases between. Germline values: CDR1 SGHVS, CDR2 FNYEAQ. The CDR3 protein is CASSSFGQNNEQFF. The CDR3 DNA reads as TGTGCCAGCAGCTCATTCGGACAGAACAATGAGCAGTTCTTC.

This clone was observed a few times. The J gene is TRBJ2-5, the V gene TRBV2, with no clear D. V was trimmed by 7 bases and J by 0 bases, leaving 12 bases between them. Germline CDR1 is SNHLY and CDR2 is FYNNEI. The CDR3 covers 14 residues. The CDR3 sequence is CASTPWRHQETQYF. In DNA form, the CDR3 reads TGTGCCAGCACTCCTTGGCGGCACCAAGAGACCCAGTACTTC.

This rearrangement joins TRBV5-1 to TRBJ1-1, with D uncertain. CDR3 length: 15 amino acids. Germline V gene sequence: CDR1 SGHRS, CDR2 YFSETQ. V lost 0 bases, J lost 0 bases, and 9 bases lay in between. The CDR3 nucleotides are TGCGCCAGCAGCTTGGTTGTCAACTTGAACACTGAAGCTTTCTTT. Amino acid sequence: CASSLVVNLNTEAFF.

This sequence joins TRBV6-6 and TRBJ1-1, with D possibly being TRBD1 (5 bases). CDR3 length equals 13 residues. Trimming took 8 bases from V and 0 from J, leaving 10 bases between them. Germline lookup yields CDR1 MNHNY and CDR2 SVGAGI (reference sequence). The CDR3 loop reads CASSRDLNTEAFF. DNA for the CDR3: TGTGCCAGCTCCCGGGACTTGAACACTGAAGCTTTCTTT.

The gene calls are TRBV19 and TRBJ1-3, with TRBD1 identical over 7 bases. In germline, CDR1 is LNHDA, CDR2 SQIVND (reference sequence). The V and J ends lost 10 bases and 3 bases, in that order; junction bases with no gene match: 15. The CDR3 is made up of 16 amino acids. CDR3 in DNA: TGTGCCACCACCCCTTCCGCAGGGGGATATGGAAACACCATATATTTT. Translation gives CATTPSAGGYGNTIYF.

The CDR3 coding sequence is TGCGCCAGCAGCCTCGGACTCAATAACTATGGCTACACCTTC. The encoded protein is CASSLGLNNYGYTF. The chain joins TRBV4-3 to TRBJ1-2, with unresolved D. Between the trimmed V and J ends, which lost 4 bases and 1 base, there was a span of 10 bases. This CDR3 region has 14 residues. Germline CDR1 LGHNA, CDR2 YSLEER.

This sequence joins TRBV2 and TRBJ2-2, with D possibly TRBD1 on 6 matching bases. Germline CDR1 is SNHLY and CDR2 is FYNNEI. The germline V and J ends were trimmed by 4 bases and 5 bases, with 17 bases remaining between them. The CDR3 contains 16 residues. The CDR3 coding sequence is TGTGCCAGCAGTGTTGAGGGACACCCGGGGACCGGGGAGCTGTTTTTT. It encodes CASSVEGHPGTGELFF.

The chain has TRBV6-6 and TRBJ2-3; TRBD2 aligns across 10 bases. J lost 8 bases, V lost 4 bases, and 12 bases had no gene match. Per the germline V gene, CDR1 is MNHNY and CDR2 is SVGAGI (reference sequence). The CDR3 contains 16 residues. Here the CDR3 reads CASSFPGLAAKPTQYF. In DNA form, the CDR3 reads TGTGCCAGCAGTTTTCCCGGACTAGCGGCTAAACCTACGCAGTATTTT.

This clone was seen a handful of times. The V gene is TRBV5-1, the J gene TRBJ1-2; D might be TRBD1 (6 bases). There are 14 residues in the CDR3. CDR1 SGHRS and CDR2 YFSETQ come from the germline V gene. The ends were cut back, 5 bases at V and 1 base at J, with 12 bases in the middle. DNA for the CDR3: TGCGCCAGCAGAAATGAACAGGGTAACTATGGCTACACCTTC. Amino acid sequence: CASRNEQGNYGYTF. The full variable domain, with the rest looked up from reference TRBV5-1 and TRBJ1-2, is KAGVTQTPRYLIKTRGQQVTLSCSPISGHRSVSWYQQTPGQGLQFLFEYFSETQRNKGNFPGRFSGRQFSNSRSEMNVSTLELGDSALYLCASRNEQGNYGYTFGSGTRLTVV.

This rearrangement joins TRBV6-4 to TRBJ2-3; tentatively, D is TRBD1 (6 bases). Trimming took 4 bases from V and 2 from J, leaving 10 bases between them. The germline CDR1 and CDR2 sequences are MRHNA and SNTAGT. The CDR3 covers 14 residues. The CDR3 nucleotides read TGTGCCAGCAGTGGGACAGCGAACACAGATACGCAGTATTTT. This translates into CASSGTANTDTQYF.

J is TRBJ2-7 and V is TRBV6-5; D possibly corresponds to TRBD1 (6 bases). Germline assignment: CDR1 MNHEY and CDR2 SVGAGI. The V end lost 6 bases, the J end lost 2 bases, and 14 bases lay between the germline ends. There are 14 residues in the CDR3. CDR3 sequence: CASRQTGMTYEQYF. The CDR3 DNA reads TGTGCCAGCAGACAAACAGGGATGACCTACGAGCAGTACTTC.

The chain links TRBV24-1 to TRBJ2-1, with 10 bases fitting TRBD1. V shed 4 bases, J shed 7 bases, and the junction held 9 bases outside the gene matches. This CDR3 region has 16 residues. Germline loops: CDR1 KGHDR, CDR2 SFDVKD. This CDR3 is CATSDRTGGGINEQFF. As DNA, the CDR3 is TGTGCCACCAGTGACCGGACAGGGGGAGGAATTAATGAGCAGTTCTTC.

The chain couples TRBV23-1 to TRBJ2-7, with 13 bases that match TRBD2. TRBV23-1 is filed as an ORF, its function uncertain. The CDR3 is made up of 15 amino acids. V lost 3 bases to trimming and J lost 5 bases; unmatched junction nucleotides: 4. CDR3: CASSHGLAGVHEQYF. In DNA form, the CDR3 reads TGCGCCAGCAGTCACGGACTAGCGGGAGTCCACGAGCAGTACTTC.

The chain links TRBV6-5 to TRBJ1-2; TRBD1 matches at 8 bases. This CDR3 has 15 residues. Unmatched junction bases numbered 10, after V lost 6 bases and J lost 4 bases. Looked up from germline, CDR1 is MNHEY and CDR2 is SVGAGI. CDR3 sequence: CASSRGQGRSYGYTF. The CDR3 nucleotides read TGTGCCAGCAGCCGTGGACAGGGAAGGTCCTATGGCTACACCTTC.